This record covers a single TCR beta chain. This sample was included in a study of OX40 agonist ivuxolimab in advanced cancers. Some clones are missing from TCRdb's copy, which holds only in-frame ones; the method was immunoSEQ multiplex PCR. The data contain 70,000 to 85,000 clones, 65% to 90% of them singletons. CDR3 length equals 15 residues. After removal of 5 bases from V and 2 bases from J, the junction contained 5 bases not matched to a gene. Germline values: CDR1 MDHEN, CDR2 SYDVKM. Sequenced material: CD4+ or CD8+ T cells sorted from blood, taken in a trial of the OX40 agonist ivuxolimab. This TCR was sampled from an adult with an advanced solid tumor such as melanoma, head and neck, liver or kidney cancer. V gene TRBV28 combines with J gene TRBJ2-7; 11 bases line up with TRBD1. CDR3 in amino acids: CASSPWTGGPYEQYF. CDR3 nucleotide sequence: TGTGCCAGCAGTCCCTGGACAGGGGGCCCCTACGAGCAGTACTTC.